This is a list of T cell receptor beta chains from one sample in a study of blood T cells in healthy people across ages. Using its own MiXCR run on the 5' RACE reads, TCRdb lists one record per CDR3 protein. Among around 1,000,000 distinct CDR3 sequences listed, under 30% were seen once. This sample was shared with a second study, whose subject was T cells of mothers and their children.

Specimen: blood. The origin of the receptors is a girl aged 2-10 years in good health. Each CDR3 is given with its conserved first and last residue. Fields, in order: V gene, clone size, D gene, J gene, CDR3 protein, CDR3 DNA. A D gene is named only where the DNA matches it firmly. Size values are once, few and many counts, or a class for expanded clones, and some rows have none.

v_call: TRBV12-5; clone_size: few; d_call: NA; j_call: TRBJ1-5; cdr3_aa: CASGLLTPGEPQHF; cdr3_nt: TGTGCTAGTGGTTTGTTAACTCCGGGGGAGCCCCAGCATTTT
v_call: TRBV5-1; clone_size: NA; d_call: TRBD1; j_call: TRBJ2-1; cdr3_aa: CASSAGQGADEQFF; cdr3_nt: TGCGCCAGCAGCGCTGGACAGGGGGCGGATGAGCAGTTCTTC
v_call: TRBV6-5; clone_size: few; d_call: NA; j_call: TRBJ1-2; cdr3_aa: CASSFGQQEGYTF; cdr3_nt: TGTGCCAGCAGTTTCGGGCAGCAGGAGGGCTACACCTTC
v_call: TRBV20-1; clone_size: NA; d_call: NA; j_call: TRBJ1-2; cdr3_aa: CSARRGGYYGYTF; cdr3_nt: TGCAGTGCTAGACGAGGCGGCTACTATGGCTACACCTTC
v_call: TRBV12-3/TRBV12-4; clone_size: few; d_call: NA; j_call: TRBJ2-6; cdr3_aa: CASSYPGANVLTF; cdr3_nt: TGTGCCAGCAGTTATCCTGGGGCCAACGTCCTGACTTTC
v_call: TRBV11-2; clone_size: few; d_call: TRBD1; j_call: TRBJ2-1; cdr3_aa: CASSLNRGTYNEQFF; cdr3_nt: TGTGCCAGCAGCCTAAACAGGGGCACGTACAATGAGCAGTTCTTC
v_call: TRBV18; clone_size: NA; d_call: TRBD1; j_call: TRBJ1-6; cdr3_aa: CASRGTGIPNSPLHF; cdr3_nt: TGTGCCAGCCGCGGGACAGGGATTCCCAATTCACCCCTCCACTTT
v_call: TRBV12-3/TRBV12-4; clone_size: few; d_call: TRBD2; j_call: TRBJ2-3; cdr3_aa: CASSFLSGVMADTQYF; cdr3_nt: TGTGCCAGCAGTTTCTTAAGCGGGGTGATGGCAGATACGCAGTATTTT
v_call: TRBV5-1; clone_size: NA; d_call: TRBD1; j_call: TRBJ1-1; cdr3_aa: CASSLDRQGLEAFF; cdr3_nt: TGCGCCAGCAGCTTGGATCGACAGGGACTTGAAGCTTTCTTT
v_call: TRBV7-9; clone_size: few; d_call: TRBD2; j_call: TRBJ2-3; cdr3_aa: CAKAAGASTDTQYF; cdr3_nt: TGTGCCAAAGCGGCGGGAGCTAGCACAGATACGCAGTATTTT
v_call: TRBV28; clone_size: few; d_call: TRBD1; j_call: TRBJ2-5; cdr3_aa: CASSLLYGQGETQYF; cdr3_nt: TGTGCCAGCAGTTTATTATATGGACAGGGTGAGACCCAGTACTTC
v_call: TRBV7-9; clone_size: NA; d_call: NA; j_call: TRBJ1-2; cdr3_aa: CASSLGSDPSGVNYGYTF; cdr3_nt: TGTGCCAGCAGCTTAGGATCTGACCCGAGTGGGGTTAACTATGGCTACACCTTC
v_call: TRBV12-3/TRBV12-4; clone_size: NA; d_call: NA; j_call: TRBJ2-5; cdr3_aa: CASSFGSGETQYF; cdr3_nt: TGTGCCAGCAGTTTTGGAAGCGGGGAGACCCAGTACTTC
v_call: TRBV29-1; clone_size: few; d_call: NA; j_call: TRBJ2-1; cdr3_aa: CSGGGVSSYNEQFF; cdr3_nt: TGCAGCGGCGGAGGGGTCAGCTCCTACAATGAGCAGTTCTTC
v_call: TRBV5-1; clone_size: few; d_call: NA; j_call: TRBJ2-6; cdr3_aa: CASSTGIRSLGANVLTF; cdr3_nt: TGCGCCAGCAGCACAGGGATTAGATCGCTTGGGGCCAACGTCCTGACTTTC
v_call: TRBV15; clone_size: NA; d_call: NA; j_call: TRBJ1-5; cdr3_aa: CATSGENQPQHF; cdr3_nt: TGTGCCACCAGCGGGGAAAATCAGCCCCAGCATTTT
v_call: TRBV20-1; clone_size: few; d_call: TRBD1; j_call: TRBJ2-1; cdr3_aa: CSARLQGLNEQFF; cdr3_nt: TGCAGTGCTAGATTACAGGGGCTGAATGAGCAGTTCTTC
v_call: TRBV20-1; clone_size: NA; d_call: TRBD1; j_call: TRBJ1-2; cdr3_aa: CSVRDRAPMLNYGYTF; cdr3_nt: TGCAGTGTCCGGGACAGGGCCCCCATGCTTAACTATGGCTACACCTTC
v_call: TRBV18; clone_size: NA; d_call: NA; j_call: TRBJ2-5; cdr3_aa: CASSPTLDGTGWETQYF; cdr3_nt: TGTGCCAGCTCACCAACCTTGGACGGGACCGGATGGGAGACCCAGTACTTC
v_call: TRBV7-3; clone_size: NA; d_call: NA; j_call: TRBJ2-5; cdr3_aa: CAGSLNGGNLGEQYF; cdr3_nt: TGTGCCGGCAGCTTAAACGGTGGGAATCTGGGAGAGCAGTACTTC
v_call: TRBV4-1; clone_size: few; d_call: NA; j_call: TRBJ2-2; cdr3_aa: CASSQDSVLTGELFF; cdr3_nt: TGCGCCAGCAGCCAAGATTCCGTTCTCACCGGGGAGCTGTTTTTT
v_call: TRBV2; clone_size: few; d_call: NA; j_call: TRBJ2-5; cdr3_aa: CASSETIAMNF; cdr3_nt: TGTGCCAGCAGTGAAACGATAGCGATGAACTTC
v_call: TRBV4-2; clone_size: few; d_call: NA; j_call: TRBJ2-3; cdr3_aa: CASSQPDVTDTQYF; cdr3_nt: TGTGCCAGCAGCCAACCCGACGTCACAGATACGCAGTATTTT
v_call: TRBV7-2; clone_size: few; d_call: TRBD2; j_call: TRBJ2-7; cdr3_aa: CASSLDAGGSYEQYF; cdr3_nt: TGTGCCAGCAGCTTAGATGCGGGGGGATCCTACGAGCAGTACTTC
v_call: TRBV3-1; clone_size: few; d_call: NA; j_call: TRBJ2-7; cdr3_aa: CATRFGGSNSYEQYF; cdr3_nt: TGTGCCACCCGGTTTGGGGGGTCCAATTCCTACGAGCAGTACTTC
v_call: TRBV7-9; clone_size: few; d_call: NA; j_call: TRBJ1-6; cdr3_aa: CASSLWEINSPLHF; cdr3_nt: TGTGCCAGCAGCTTATGGGAAATTAATTCACCCCTCCACTTT
v_call: TRBV2; clone_size: NA; d_call: NA; j_call: TRBJ2-5; cdr3_aa: CASSGGLESETQYF; cdr3_nt: TGTGCCAGCAGCGGGGGCCTAGAATCGGAGACCCAGTACTTC
v_call: TRBV5-6; clone_size: few; d_call: NA; j_call: TRBJ2-7; cdr3_aa: CASSFSAYEQYF; cdr3_nt: TGTGCCAGCAGCTTCAGCGCCTACGAGCAGTACTTC
v_call: TRBV29-1; clone_size: NA; d_call: NA; j_call: TRBJ2-3; cdr3_aa: CSVVRVHTDTQYF; cdr3_nt: TGCAGCGTTGTACGAGTCCACACAGATACGCAGTATTTT
v_call: TRBV12-3/TRBV12-4; clone_size: few; d_call: TRBD1; j_call: TRBJ1-1; cdr3_aa: CASSFTTGTEAFF; cdr3_nt: TGTGCCAGCAGTTTTACGACAGGGACTGAAGCTTTCTTT
v_call: TRBV5-1; clone_size: NA; d_call: NA; j_call: TRBJ2-3; cdr3_aa: CASSPARGTDTQYF; cdr3_nt: TGCGCCAGCAGCCCTGCCCGTGGCACAGATACGCAGTATTTT
v_call: TRBV7-9; clone_size: once; d_call: TRBD1; j_call: TRBJ1-6; cdr3_aa: CASSLGAGGRISPLHF; cdr3_nt: TGTGCCAGCAGCTTAGGCGCAGGGGGTCGGATTTCACCCCTCCACTTT
v_call: TRBV15; clone_size: few; d_call: NA; j_call: TRBJ2-4; cdr3_aa: CATSTKTGAKNIQYF; cdr3_nt: TGTGCCACCAGCACCAAGACAGGCGCCAAAAACATTCAGTACTTC
v_call: TRBV15; clone_size: few; d_call: TRBD1; j_call: TRBJ1-5; cdr3_aa: CATSSFDRGYQPQHF; cdr3_nt: TGTGCCACCAGCAGTTTCGACAGGGGTTATCAGCCCCAGCATTTT
v_call: TRBV20-1; clone_size: NA; d_call: TRBD1; j_call: TRBJ2-7; cdr3_aa: CSADRVDYEQYF; cdr3_nt: TGCAGTGCTGACAGGGTGGATTACGAGCAGTACTTC
v_call: TRBV6-2/TRBV6-3; clone_size: NA; d_call: TRBD2; j_call: TRBJ2-4; cdr3_aa: CASSYSQLSGIDDIQYF; cdr3_nt: TGTGCCAGCAGTTACTCCCAGCTTAGCGGGATAGATGACATTCAGTACTTC